These T cell receptor beta chains were read from a single sample in a study of T cells expressing NK-cell markers. TCRdb reworked the 5' RACE reads into one entry per CDR3 protein, no DNA. The sample totals 250,000 to 300,000 distinct CDR3 sequences. Material: blood T cells: a sorted CD56 or NKG2C T cell subset, CD4+ or CD8+ T cells, or bulk PBMC T cells (not recorded which). The receptors come from a woman aged 18 to 75 in good health. The CDR3 runs from the conserved cysteine through the conserved F or W. Each record gives: V gene, J gene, CDR3 protein.

V gene: TRBV20-1; J gene: TRBJ2-5; CDR3 protein: CSAGGPETQYF
V gene: TRBV12-2; J gene: TRBJ2-7; CDR3 protein: CASRLGAYYEQYF
V gene: TRBV20-1; J gene: TRBJ2-1; CDR3 protein: CSAFAGTGAVQFF
V gene: TRBV12-3/TRBV12-4; J gene: TRBJ2-3; CDR3 protein: CASSFWGDTQYF
V gene: TRBV10-2; J gene: TRBJ2-2; CDR3 protein: CASSPRPGTGLTGELFF
V gene: TRBV28; J gene: TRBJ1-3; CDR3 protein: CASSSEGNTIYF
V gene: TRBV5-6; J gene: TRBJ2-4; CDR3 protein: CASSFNTPGGRADRAKNIQYF
V gene: TRBV5-1; J gene: TRBJ1-1; CDR3 protein: CASVKGLQNTEAFF
V gene: TRBV3-1; J gene: TRBJ2-5; CDR3 protein: CASSQGASEYF
V gene: TRBV7-2; J gene: TRBJ2-5; CDR3 protein: CASSLGQGSWETQYF
V gene: TRBV30; J gene: TRBJ2-3; CDR3 protein: CAWSVPSAGKADTQYF
V gene: TRBV7-2; J gene: TRBJ2-1; CDR3 protein: CASSLVGGDYNEQFF
V gene: TRBV7-8; J gene: TRBJ2-7; CDR3 protein: CASSPGPLRFSYEQYF
V gene: TRBV12-3/TRBV12-4; J gene: TRBJ2-7; CDR3 protein: CASSPRGVSYEQYF
V gene: TRBV20-1; J gene: TRBJ2-7; CDR3 protein: CSARAGTRLSEQYF
V gene: TRBV7-9; J gene: TRBJ2-5; CDR3 protein: CASSRTWTGTAQETQYF
V gene: TRBV7-9; J gene: TRBJ2-5; CDR3 protein: CASSPRSRGSETQYF
V gene: TRBV20-1; J gene: TRBJ1-1; CDR3 protein: CSADPDTVNTEAFF
V gene: TRBV9; J gene: TRBJ2-2; CDR3 protein: CASSVDHRGDTGELFF
V gene: TRBV20-1; J gene: TRBJ2-3; CDR3 protein: CSATGVEDFRDTQYF
V gene: TRBV20-1; J gene: TRBJ2-7; CDR3 protein: CSASGNSYEQYF
V gene: TRBV18; J gene: TRBJ1-5; CDR3 protein: CASSPGQDQPQHF
V gene: TRBV18; J gene: TRBJ2-6; CDR3 protein: CASSPPGRRSGANVLTF
V gene: TRBV27; J gene: TRBJ1-4; CDR3 protein: CASKGTGTGSEKLFF
V gene: TRBV18; J gene: TRBJ1-5; CDR3 protein: CASSPDTSGIQPQHF
V gene: TRBV20-1; J gene: TRBJ2-5; CDR3 protein: CSASYGVGLETQYF
V gene: TRBV3-1; J gene: TRBJ2-3; CDR3 protein: CASSKKRGVTDTQYF
V gene: TRBV10-3; J gene: TRBJ2-6; CDR3 protein: CATKAWMGGGANVLTF
V gene: TRBV20-1; J gene: TRBJ2-2; CDR3 protein: CSARVRGDDTGELFF
V gene: TRBV20-1; J gene: TRBJ2-3; CDR3 protein: CSAGDVTHTDTQYF
V gene: TRBV24-1; J gene: TRBJ1-5; CDR3 protein: CATRGQGGNQPQHF
V gene: TRBV7-2; J gene: TRBJ2-6; CDR3 protein: CASSLVAGANVLTF
V gene: TRBV7-2; J gene: TRBJ2-1; CDR3 protein: CASSKQGRNEQFF
V gene: TRBV12-3/TRBV12-4; J gene: TRBJ2-3; CDR3 protein: CASSPGNRGRLTDTQYF
V gene: TRBV5-5; J gene: TRBJ2-5; CDR3 protein: CASSSRKGETQYF
V gene: TRBV3-1; J gene: TRBJ2-2; CDR3 protein: CASSQKGRLTGELFF